This note documents a single T cell receptor (beta chain) sequence. Its specificity is unknown. This specimen comes from a study of cytomegalovirus exposure and HLA in healthy donors. Study results and caveats: Among TCR beta chains of equal frequency, HLA-associated ones were more clonally expanded in a later analysis. Rare TCR sequences dominated, though some public TCRs recurred in many donors. As immune exposure information, only CMV serostatus was available. TRBV6-2, TRBV6-3 and some other V segments were excluded as indistinguishable.

The CDR3 has 17 residues. The V gene's germline CDR1 is SGHNT and CDR2 YYREEE (reference sequence). V lost 7 bases, J lost 0 bases, and 12 bases stayed unmatched. PCR was performed using 60 Vbeta and 13 Jbeta primers. Repertoires were generated with immunoSEQ multiplex PCR, while TCRdb's copy carries only in-frame clones and drops some. The sample holds over 100,000 clones, approximately 10% seen once. Sequenced input: PBMCs. The chain combines TRBV5-4 with TRBJ2-4; 8 bases fit TRBD2. This TCR came from a woman in her thirties or forties in good health and CMV-seropositive. The CDR3 sequence is CASSLLGGAVAKNIQYF. The CDR3 bases are TGTGCCAGCTCTCTCCTCGGGGGGGCCGTAGCCAAAAACATTCAGTACTTC.